This TCR beta chain was recovered during a study of beta chain features in type 1 diabetes. Study-level findings and limits: Moderately but significantly shorter TCRB CDR3s were found in Type 1 diabetes patients in all four CD4+ subsets.

The V and J ends lost 2 bases and 9 bases respectively, with 12 bases between them. Germline CDR1 SGHTA, CDR2 FQGTGA. This CDR3 has 13 residues. By way of CD45RO/CCR7/CD25/CD127/CD95/CD27, the CD4+ regulatory, stem cell-like memory, central memory and naive cells were sorted. Populations obtained by sorting all exceeded 95% purity. Sequencing targeted expressed TCRB transcripts, as all isolated RNA had been reverse transcribed. Measured with immunoSEQ multiplex PCR; TCRdb has only the in-frame clones, and not every one. The profile shows more than 250,000 clones, 24% of them singletons. On this clone: As yet, its antigen is unknown.

The clonotype was recovered from a woman aged 25 to 45 with type 1 diabetes. The J gene is TRBJ2-3, the V gene TRBV7-3; no reliable D call. The sequenced sample consisted of naive CD4+ T cells from blood. As DNA, the CDR3 is TGTGCCAGCAGCTTACCCTCCTCCCTGACGCAGTATTTT. Protein sequence: CASSLPSSLTQYF.